The 20 T cell receptor beta chains below all came from one sample that was sequenced in a study of cytomegalovirus exposure and HLA in healthy donors. Profiled with immunoSEQ multiplex PCR; TCRdb holds only in-frame clones, not every one. Found here are 200,000 to 300,000 clones, less than 95% of them singletons; the top ten hold under 4%. Source material: PBMCs. The source is a woman aged 30 to 39 in good health and CMV-seronegative.

The chain combines TRBV7-2 with TRBJ2-4; tentatively, D is TRBD1 (6 bases). The V and J ends lost 1 base and 7 bases respectively, with 14 bases between them. The CDR3 extends over 15 amino acids. CDR1 is SGHTA, CDR2 FQGNSA, per germline. CDR3 DNA: TGTGCCAGCAGCTTAGACGGCGGAAGGGGGAACATTCAGTACTTC. Translating gives CASSLDGGRGNIQYF.

This clone has only one observation. The rearrangement uses TRBV6-5 and TRBJ2-1; 10 positions match TRBD2. The V gene end was trimmed by 5 bases and the J gene end by 5 bases; junction bases not matched to a gene: 6. In germline, CDR1 is MNHEY, CDR2 SVGAGI. This CDR3 is 15 amino acids long. Here the CDR3 reads CASSAGTSAHNEQFF. As DNA, the CDR3 is TGTGCCAGCAGTGCCGGGACTAGCGCCCACAATGAGCAGTTCTTC.

A few counts support this clone. The chain employs TRBV5-1 and TRBJ1-1; no reliable D call. This CDR3 is 13 amino acids long. CDR1 is SGHRS and CDR2 is YFSETQ in the germline V gene. The V end lost 2 bases, the J end lost 4 bases, and 9 bases lay between the germline ends. In DNA, the CDR3 is TGCGCCAGCAGCTTTCGGGCGAGCACTGAAGCTTTCTTT. It specifies CASSFRASTEAFF.

This chain connects TRBV7-2 to TRBJ2-7; 9 bases fit TRBD1. CDR3 length: 14 residues. Germline trimming cut 6 bases from V and 5 bases from J; bases unmatched to any gene: 8. CDR1 SGHTA and CDR2 FQGNSA come from the germline V gene. The CDR3 is CASRTGGPPHEQYF. The CDR3 coding sequence is TGTGCCAGCAGAACAGGGGGCCCCCCCCACGAGCAGTACTTC.

This clone was counted a single time. The chain employs TRBV13 and TRBJ2-2; 9 bases fit TRBD2. This CDR3 region has 16 residues. The trim removed 4 bases at V and 2 bases at J, leaving 5 bases unmatched. Germline assignment: CDR1 PRHDT and CDR2 FYEKMQ (reference sequence). The CDR3 DNA follows: TGTGCCAGCAGCTACGGCGGGGGGGGCAACACCGGGGAGCTGTTTTTT. Its translation is CASSYGGGGNTGELFF.

This clone has more than one count but fewer than ten. V and J are TRBV7-3 and TRBJ1-5; a weak D match, TRBD1 (5 bases). CDR3 length equals 13 residues. Trimming took 3 bases from V and 6 from J, leaving 9 bases between them. The germline CDR1 and CDR2 sequences are SGHTA and FQGTGA. The CDR3 loop is CASSLDNGQPQHF. DNA of the CDR3: TGTGCCAGCAGCTTGGACAATGGTCAGCCCCAGCATTTT. The whole variable domain, remainder taken from reference TRBV7-3 and TRBJ1-5, is GAGVSQTPSNKVTEKGKYVELRCDPISGHTALYWYRQSLGQGPEFLIYFQGTGAADDSGLPNDRFFAVRPEGSVSTLKIQRTERGDSAVYLCASSLDNGQPQHFGDGTRLSIL.

The V gene is TRBV10-2, the J gene TRBJ2-7; tentative D call: TRBD1 (5 bases). V lost 5 bases and J lost 2, with 19 bases in between. Germline V gives CDR1 WSHSY, CDR2 SAAADI. The CDR3 runs 16 residues. For the CDR3, the DNA is TGCGCCAGCAGTCTTCTTCCGGCGCAGGGTACCTACGAGCAGTACTTC. Translated, it gives CASSLLPAQGTYEQYF.

V is TRBV7-2 and J is TRBJ2-7; 13 bases fit TRBD2. V shed 5 bases, J shed 6 bases, and the junction held 7 bases outside the gene matches. Germline V gene sequence: CDR1 SGHTA, CDR2 FQGNSA. The CDR3 has 15 residues. CDR3 loop: CASSAPGLAGLEQYF. The CDR3 DNA is TGTGCCAGCAGCGCCCCGGGACTAGCGGGACTCGAGCAGTACTTC.

The J gene is TRBJ1-2, the V gene TRBV5-1; TRBD1 is a possible D gene (6 bases). The germline gives CDR1 SGHRS, CDR2 YFSETQ. The CDR3 loop spans 15 amino acids. Trimming stripped 0 bases from V and 7 bases from J, with 16 bases between. Written as DNA, the CDR3 is TGCGCCAGCAGCTTGGAGGCCAGGGGTAACGCTGGCTACACCTTC. This codes for CASSLEARGNAGYTF.

The chain couples TRBV28 to TRBJ1-2, with 7 nucleotides matching TRBD1. The CDR3 consists of 14 residues. Germline trimming cut 6 bases from V and 4 bases from J; bases unmatched to any gene: 8. The germline V gene encodes CDR1 MDHEN and CDR2 SYDVKM. In nucleotides, the CDR3 is TGTGCCAGCAGGACAGGGACCTTTGGCTATGGCTACACCTTC. Translating it yields CASRTGTFGYGYTF.

The chain carries TRBV18 and TRBJ2-7; D gene uncertain. Germline CDR1 is KGHSH and CDR2 is LQKENI. V gave up 1 base and J gave up 4 bases, with 8 bases separating them. The CDR3 has 13 amino acids. CDR3 nucleotides: TGTGCCAGCTCACCACGGGTTCGTTACGAGCAGTACTTC. Amino acid sequence: CASSPRVRYEQYF.

The chain carries TRBV4-1 and TRBJ1-3; a weak D match, TRBD1 (5 bases). From germline, CDR1 is MGHRA and CDR2 YSYEKL. The V end lost 4 bases, the J end lost 0 bases, and 10 bases lay between the germline ends. The CDR3 loop spans 15 amino acids. The CDR3 coding sequence is TGCGCCAGCAGCCTTGGACATAGCTCTGGAAACACCATATATTTT. Amino acids: CASSLGHSSGNTIYF.

This chain links TRBV9 with TRBJ1-1; a possible D gene is TRBD1 (5 bases). The ends were cut back, 3 bases at V and 3 bases at J, with 12 bases in the middle. This CDR3 has 14 amino acids. In germline, CDR1 is SGDLS, CDR2 YYNGEE. CDR3 sequence: CASSGGQRDTEAFF. The CDR3 coding sequence is TGTGCCAGCAGCGGGGGCCAGCGGGACACTGAAGCTTTCTTT.

This rearrangement joins TRBV29-1 to TRBJ1-4; D call uncertain. From germline, CDR1 is SQVTM and CDR2 ANQGSEA. CDR3 length: 13 residues. V was shortened by 6 bases and J by 6 bases, with 14 bases between the two germline ends. The CDR3 coding sequence is TGCAGCGTAAGAGGACCCGCGGATGAAAAACTGTTTTTT. The encoded protein is CSVRGPADEKLFF.

In this sample, this clone turned up a few times. The CDR3 sequence: CASSKAGLRGPYEQYF. Written as DNA, the CDR3 is TGTGCCAGCAGCAAAGCGGGGCTGAGAGGCCCCTACGAGCAGTACTTC. The gene calls are TRBV21-1 and TRBJ2-7; the D call in the table, TRBD1, was not verified against the DNA. TRBV21-1 is noted as a pseudogene. The CDR3 totals 16 residues.

This chain links TRBV11-2 with TRBJ2-1, with D unclear. CDR3 length equals 16 residues. Germline-derived CDR1 and CDR2 are SGHAT and FQNNGV. Deletions cut 3 bases from V and 4 bases from J, with 16 bases between. CDR3 in amino acids: CASSFTVGLQYNEQFF. As DNA, the CDR3 is TGTGCCAGCAGCTTTACCGTCGGCCTTCAATACAATGAGCAGTTCTTC. Variable domain in full (rest from reference TRBV11-2 and TRBJ2-1): EAGVAQSPRYKIIEKRQSVAFWCNPISGHATLYWYQQILGQGPKLLIQFQNNGVVDDSQLPKDRFSAERLKGVDSTLKIQPAKLEDSAVYLCASSFTVGLQYNEQFFGPGTRLTVL.

The chain carries TRBV6-5 and TRBJ2-3, with TRBD2 as a possible D gene (6 bases). The V gene's germline CDR1 is MNHEY and CDR2 SVGAGI. With 7 bases removed from V and 4 bases from J, the gap between germline ends came to 12 bases. The CDR3 totals 13 residues. This CDR3 is CASNRDFADTQYF. The CDR3 nucleotides are TGTGCCAGCAACCGGGACTTCGCAGATACGCAGTATTTT.

This clone turned up a few times. The rearrangement links TRBV7-9 to TRBJ2-1; perhaps TRBD2 as D (6 bases). V gave up 1 base and J gave up 7 bases, with 11 bases separating them. The CDR3 contains 14 residues. In germline, CDR1 is SEHNR, CDR2 FQNEAQ (reference sequence). Here the CDR3 reads CASSLGPSENEQFF. The CDR3 region has the DNA TGTGCCAGCAGCTTAGGTCCTAGCGAGAATGAGCAGTTCTTC.

The chain has TRBV6-5 and TRBJ2-5, with 9 bases fitting TRBD1. The CDR3 is made up of 14 amino acids. Trimming removed 5 bases from V and 5 bases from J; junction bases left unmatched: 6. Germline-derived CDR1 and CDR2 are MNHEY and SVGAGI. The CDR3 region has the DNA TGTGCCAGCAGTGACACAGGGGGCTGGGAGACCCAGTACTTC. It specifies CASSDTGGWETQYF.

This clone was detected once. This chain joins TRBV30 and TRBJ2-1; no firm D call. In germline, CDR1 is GTSNPN, CDR2 SVGIG (reference sequence). Trimming shortened V by 5 bases and J by 4 bases, and 12 bases separated the two germline ends. The CDR3 is made up of 13 amino acids. This CDR3 reads CAWSLGAYNEQFF. For the CDR3, the DNA is TGTGCCTGGTCTCTTGGTGCTTACAATGAGCAGTTCTTC.